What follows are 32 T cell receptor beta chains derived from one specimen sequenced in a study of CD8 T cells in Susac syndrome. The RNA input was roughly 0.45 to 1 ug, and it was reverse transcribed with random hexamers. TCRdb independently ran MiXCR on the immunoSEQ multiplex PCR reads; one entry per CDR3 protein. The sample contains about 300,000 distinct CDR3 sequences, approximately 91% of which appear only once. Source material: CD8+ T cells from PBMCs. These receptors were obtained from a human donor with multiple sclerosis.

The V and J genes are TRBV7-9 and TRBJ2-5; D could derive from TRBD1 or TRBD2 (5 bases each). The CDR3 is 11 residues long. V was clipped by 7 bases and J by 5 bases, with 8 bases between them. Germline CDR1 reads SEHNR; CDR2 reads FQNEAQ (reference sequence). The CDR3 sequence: CASTRGETQYF. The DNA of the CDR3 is TGTGCCAGCACCCGGGGCGAGACCCAGTACTTC.

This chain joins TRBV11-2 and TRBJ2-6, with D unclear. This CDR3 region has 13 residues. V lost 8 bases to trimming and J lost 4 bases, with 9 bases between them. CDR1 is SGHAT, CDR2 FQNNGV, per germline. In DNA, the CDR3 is TGTGCCAGCCAGCCACAGGGGGCCAACGTCCTGACTTTC. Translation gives CASQPQGANVLTF.

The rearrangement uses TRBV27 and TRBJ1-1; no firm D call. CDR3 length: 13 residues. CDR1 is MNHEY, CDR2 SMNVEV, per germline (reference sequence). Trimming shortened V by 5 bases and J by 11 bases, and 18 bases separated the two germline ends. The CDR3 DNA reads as TGTGCCAGCAGTCCGGCGGGCGTCTCGACGGCTTTCTTT. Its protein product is CASSPAGVSTAFF.

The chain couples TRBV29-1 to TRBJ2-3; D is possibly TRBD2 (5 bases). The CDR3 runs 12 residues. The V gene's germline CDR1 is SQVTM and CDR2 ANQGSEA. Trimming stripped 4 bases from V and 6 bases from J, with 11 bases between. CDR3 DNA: TGCAGCGTTGTATCGGGGTTGGATACGCAGTATTTT. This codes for CSVVSGLDTQYF.

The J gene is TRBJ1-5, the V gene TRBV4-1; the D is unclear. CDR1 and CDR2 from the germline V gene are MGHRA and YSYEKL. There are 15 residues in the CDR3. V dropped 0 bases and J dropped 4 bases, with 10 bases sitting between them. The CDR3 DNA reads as TGCGCCAGCAGCCAAGAGTGGACCGGGAATCAGCCCCAGCATTTT. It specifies CASSQEWTGNQPQHF.

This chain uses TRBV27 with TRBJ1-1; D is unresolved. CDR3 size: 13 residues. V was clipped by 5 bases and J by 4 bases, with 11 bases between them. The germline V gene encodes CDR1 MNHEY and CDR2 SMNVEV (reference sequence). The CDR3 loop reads CASSPLWGTEAFF. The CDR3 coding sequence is TGTGCCAGCAGTCCTCTTTGGGGCACTGAAGCTTTCTTT.

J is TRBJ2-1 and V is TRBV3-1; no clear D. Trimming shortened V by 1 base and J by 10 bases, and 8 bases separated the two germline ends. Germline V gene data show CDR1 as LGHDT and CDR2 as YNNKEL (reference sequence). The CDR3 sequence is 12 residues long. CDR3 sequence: CASSQGGPEQFF. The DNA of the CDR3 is TGTGCCAGCAGCCAAGGAGGTCCAGAGCAGTTCTTC.

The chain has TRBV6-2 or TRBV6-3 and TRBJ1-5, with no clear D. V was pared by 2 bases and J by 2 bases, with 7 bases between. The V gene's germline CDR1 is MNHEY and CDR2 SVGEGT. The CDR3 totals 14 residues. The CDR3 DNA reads TGTGCCAGCAGTTACCGAACTGGCAATCAGCCCCAGCATTTT. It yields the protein CASSYRTGNQPQHF.

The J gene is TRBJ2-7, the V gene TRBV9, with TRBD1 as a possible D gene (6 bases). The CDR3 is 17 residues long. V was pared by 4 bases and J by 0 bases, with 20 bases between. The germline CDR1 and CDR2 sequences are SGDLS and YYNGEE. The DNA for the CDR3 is TGTGCCAGCAGCTCCCTACCGGGTAGGGGGACCTCCTACGAGCAGTACTTC. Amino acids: CASSSLPGRGTSYEQYF.

CDR3 coding DNA: TGCAGTGCTAGTTCCGCGGGTAGCGCCTACGAGCAGTACTTC. As protein: CSASSAGSAYEQYF. The chain combines TRBV20-1 with TRBJ2-7; possible D gene TRBD2, 5 bases. Germline V CDR1 and CDR2: DFQATT, SNEGSKA (reference sequence). With 3 bases removed from V and 2 bases from J, the gap between germline ends came to 14 bases. This CDR3 comprises 14 residues.

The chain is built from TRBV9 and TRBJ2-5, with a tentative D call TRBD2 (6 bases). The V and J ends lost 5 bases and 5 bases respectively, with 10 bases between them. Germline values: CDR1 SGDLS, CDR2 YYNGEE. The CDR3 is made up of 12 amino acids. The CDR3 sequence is CASSPGSETQYF. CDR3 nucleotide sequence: TGTGCCAGCAGTCCCGGGAGCGAGACCCAGTACTTC.

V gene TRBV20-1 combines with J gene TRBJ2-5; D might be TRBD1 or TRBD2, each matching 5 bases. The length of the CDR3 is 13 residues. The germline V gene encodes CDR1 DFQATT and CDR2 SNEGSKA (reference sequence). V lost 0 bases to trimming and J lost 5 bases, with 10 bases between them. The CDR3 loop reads CSARDQGAETQYF. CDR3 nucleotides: TGCAGTGCTAGAGACCAGGGAGCCGAGACCCAGTACTTC.

The CDR3 loop is CSARDLGTSGYTIQYF. CDR3 nucleotides: TGCAGTGCTAGAGACCTCGGGACTAGCGGGTATACCATTCAGTACTTC. This sequence joins TRBV20-1 and TRBJ2-4; 12 bases match TRBD2. From germline, CDR1 is DFQATT and CDR2 SNEGSKA (reference sequence). The V segment lost 0 bases and the J segment 9 bases; nucleotides outside the gene matches: 9. This CDR3 has 16 residues.

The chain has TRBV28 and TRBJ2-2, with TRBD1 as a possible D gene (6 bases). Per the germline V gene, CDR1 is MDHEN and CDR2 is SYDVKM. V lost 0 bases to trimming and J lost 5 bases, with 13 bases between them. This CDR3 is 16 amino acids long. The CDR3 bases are TGTGCCAGCAGTTTATGGTCAGGGGTACTTACCGGGGAGCTGTTTTTT. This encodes CASSLWSGVLTGELFF.

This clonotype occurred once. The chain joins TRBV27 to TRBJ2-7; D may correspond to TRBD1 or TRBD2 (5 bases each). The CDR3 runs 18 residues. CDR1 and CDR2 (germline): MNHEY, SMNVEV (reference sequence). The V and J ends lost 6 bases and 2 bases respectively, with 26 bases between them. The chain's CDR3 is CASRPGTKDPLKAYEQYF. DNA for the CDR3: TGTGCCAGCAGGCCCGGGACGAAAGATCCCCTGAAGGCCTACGAGCAGTACTTC.

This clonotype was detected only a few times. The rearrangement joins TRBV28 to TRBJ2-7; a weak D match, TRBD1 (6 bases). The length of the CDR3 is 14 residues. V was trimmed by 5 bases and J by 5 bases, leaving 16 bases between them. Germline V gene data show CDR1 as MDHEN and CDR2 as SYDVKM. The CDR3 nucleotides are TGTGCCAGCAGTACCACACAGGGTTTCGACGAGCAGTACTTC. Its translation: CASSTTQGFDEQYF.

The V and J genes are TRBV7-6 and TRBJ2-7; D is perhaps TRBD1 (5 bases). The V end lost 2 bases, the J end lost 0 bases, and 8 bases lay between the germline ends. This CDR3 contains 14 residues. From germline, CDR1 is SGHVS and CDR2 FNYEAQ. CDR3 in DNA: TGTGCCAGCAGCTTATTGGACACCTCCTACGAGCAGTACTTC. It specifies CASSLLDTSYEQYF. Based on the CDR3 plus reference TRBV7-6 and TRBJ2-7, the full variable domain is GAGVSQSPRYKVTKRGQDVALRCDPISGHVSLYWYRQALGQGPEFLTYFNYEAQQDKSGLPNDRFSAERPEGSISTLTIQRTEQRDSAMYRCASSLLDTSYEQYFGPGTRLTVT.

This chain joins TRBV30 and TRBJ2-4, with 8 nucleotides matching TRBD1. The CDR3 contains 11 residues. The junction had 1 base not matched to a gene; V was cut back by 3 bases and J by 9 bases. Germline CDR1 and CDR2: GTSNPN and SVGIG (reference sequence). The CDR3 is CAWRTGAIQYF. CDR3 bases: TGTGCCTGGAGGACAGGGGCCATTCAGTACTTC.

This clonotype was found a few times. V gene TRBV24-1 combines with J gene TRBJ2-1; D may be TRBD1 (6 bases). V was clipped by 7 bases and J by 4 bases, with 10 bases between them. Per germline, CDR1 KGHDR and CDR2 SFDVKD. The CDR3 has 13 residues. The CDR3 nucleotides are TGTGCCACCAGGGACAGACATTACAATGAGCAGTTCTTC. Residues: CATRDRHYNEQFF.

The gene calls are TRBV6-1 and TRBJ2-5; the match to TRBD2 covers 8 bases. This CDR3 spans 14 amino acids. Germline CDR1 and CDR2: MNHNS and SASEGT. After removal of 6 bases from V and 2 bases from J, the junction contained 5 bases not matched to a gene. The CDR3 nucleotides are TGTGCCAGCAGCTATAGCGGGATACAAGAGACCCAGTACTTC. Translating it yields CASSYSGIQETQYF.

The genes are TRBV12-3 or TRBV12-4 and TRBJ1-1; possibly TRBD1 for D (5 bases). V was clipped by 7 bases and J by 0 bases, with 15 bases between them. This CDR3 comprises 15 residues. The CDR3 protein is CASNTPTELNTEAFF. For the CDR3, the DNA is TGTGCCAGCAATACTCCGACAGAACTGAACACTGAAGCTTTCTTT.

CDR3 DNA sequence: TGCAGCGTTGAAGGCCTGACAGGTGAAGAGACCCAGTACTTC. It is translated as CSVEGLTGEETQYF. The V call is TRBV29-1, the J call TRBJ2-5; TRBD1 is a possible D gene (6 bases). The CDR3 has 14 amino acids. V dropped 1 base and J dropped 3 bases, with 12 bases sitting between them. Per the germline V gene, CDR1 is SQVTM and CDR2 is ANQGSEA.

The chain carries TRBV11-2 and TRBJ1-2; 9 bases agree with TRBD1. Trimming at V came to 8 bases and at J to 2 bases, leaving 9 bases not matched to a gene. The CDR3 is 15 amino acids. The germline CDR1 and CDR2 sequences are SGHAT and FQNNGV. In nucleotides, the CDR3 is TGTGCCAGCTGGACAGGGGCGCCCCTAAACTATGGCTACACCTTC. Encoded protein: CASWTGAPLNYGYTF. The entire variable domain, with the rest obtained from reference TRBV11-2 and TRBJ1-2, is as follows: EAGVAQSPRYKIIEKRQSVAFWCNPISGHATLYWYQQILGQGPKLLIQFQNNGVVDDSQLPKDRFSAERLKGVDSTLKIQPAKLEDSAVYLCASWTGAPLNYGYTFGSGTRLTVV.

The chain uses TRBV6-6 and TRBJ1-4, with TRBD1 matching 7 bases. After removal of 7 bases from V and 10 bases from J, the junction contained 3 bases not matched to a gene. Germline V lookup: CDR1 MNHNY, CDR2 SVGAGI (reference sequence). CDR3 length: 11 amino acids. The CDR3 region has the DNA TGTGCCAGCACCCCAGGGGGAAAACTGTTTTTT. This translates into CASTPGGKLFF.

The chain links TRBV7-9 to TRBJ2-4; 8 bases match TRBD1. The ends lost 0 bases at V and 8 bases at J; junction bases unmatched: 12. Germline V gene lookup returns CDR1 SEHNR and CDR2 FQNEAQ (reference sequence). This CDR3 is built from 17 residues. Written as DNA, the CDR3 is TGTGCCAGCAGCTTAGCGGGCCAGGGGGCACTATTGGACATTCAGTACTTC. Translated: CASSLAGQGALLDIQYF.

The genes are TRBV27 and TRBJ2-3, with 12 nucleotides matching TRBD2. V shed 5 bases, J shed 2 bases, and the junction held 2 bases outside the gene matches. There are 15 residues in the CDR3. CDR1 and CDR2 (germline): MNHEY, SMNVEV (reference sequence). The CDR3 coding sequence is TGTGCCAGCAGTGGACTAGCGGGGCTCACAGATACGCAGTATTTT. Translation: CASSGLAGLTDTQYF.

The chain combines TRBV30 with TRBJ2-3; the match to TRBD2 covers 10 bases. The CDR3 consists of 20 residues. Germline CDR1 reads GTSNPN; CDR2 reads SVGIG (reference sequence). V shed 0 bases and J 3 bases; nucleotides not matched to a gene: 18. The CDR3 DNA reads TGTGCCTGGAGTGTACGGGCTAGCGGGAGAATGGGTATGATTACAGATACGCAGTATTTT. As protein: CAWSVRASGRMGMITDTQYF.

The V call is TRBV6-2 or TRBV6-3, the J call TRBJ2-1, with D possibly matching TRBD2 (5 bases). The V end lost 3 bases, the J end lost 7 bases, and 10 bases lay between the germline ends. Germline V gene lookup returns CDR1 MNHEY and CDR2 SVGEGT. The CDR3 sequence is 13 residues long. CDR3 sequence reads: CASSYGERNEQFF. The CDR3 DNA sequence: TGTGCCAGCAGTTATGGGGAGAGGAATGAGCAGTTCTTC.

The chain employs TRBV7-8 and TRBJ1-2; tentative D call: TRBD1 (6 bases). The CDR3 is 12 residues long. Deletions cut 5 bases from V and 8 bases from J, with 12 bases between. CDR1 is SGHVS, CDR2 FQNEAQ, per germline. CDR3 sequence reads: CASSAGGVGYTF. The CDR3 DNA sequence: TGTGCCAGCAGCGCCGGGGGCGTCGGCTACACCTTC.

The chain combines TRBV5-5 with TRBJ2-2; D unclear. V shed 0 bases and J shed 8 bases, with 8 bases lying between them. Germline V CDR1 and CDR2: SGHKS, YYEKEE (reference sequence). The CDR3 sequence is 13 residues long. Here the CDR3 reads CASSLDLTGELFF. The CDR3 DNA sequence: TGTGCCAGCAGCTTGGATCTAACTGGGGAGCTGTTTTTT.

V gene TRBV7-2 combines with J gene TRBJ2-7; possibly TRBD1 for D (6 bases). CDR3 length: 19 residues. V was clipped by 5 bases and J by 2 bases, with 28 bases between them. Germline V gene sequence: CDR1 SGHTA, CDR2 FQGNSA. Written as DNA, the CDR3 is TGTGCCAGCAGCCTGAAACCCAAAACAGGGTTGGGGATTACCTACGAGCAGTACTTC. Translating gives CASSLKPKTGLGITYEQYF.

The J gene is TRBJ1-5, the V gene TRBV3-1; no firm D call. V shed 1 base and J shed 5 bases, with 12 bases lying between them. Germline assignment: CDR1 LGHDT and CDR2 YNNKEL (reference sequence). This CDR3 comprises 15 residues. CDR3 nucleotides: TGTGCCAGCAGCCAAGGTTTGGGGTCCGATCAGCCCCAGCATTTT. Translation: CASSQGLGSDQPQHF.